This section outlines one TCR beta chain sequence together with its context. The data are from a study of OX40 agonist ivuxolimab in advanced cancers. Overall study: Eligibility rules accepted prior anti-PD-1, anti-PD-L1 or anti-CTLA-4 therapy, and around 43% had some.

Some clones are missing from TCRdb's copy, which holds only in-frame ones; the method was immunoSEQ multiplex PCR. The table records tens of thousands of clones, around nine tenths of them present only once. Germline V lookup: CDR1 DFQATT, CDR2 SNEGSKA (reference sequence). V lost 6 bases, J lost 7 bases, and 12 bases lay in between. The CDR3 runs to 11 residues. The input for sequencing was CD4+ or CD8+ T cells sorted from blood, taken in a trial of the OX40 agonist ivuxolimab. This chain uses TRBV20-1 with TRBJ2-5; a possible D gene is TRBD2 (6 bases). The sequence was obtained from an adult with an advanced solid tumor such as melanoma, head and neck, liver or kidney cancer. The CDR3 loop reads CSAGDGGTQYF. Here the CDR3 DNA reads TGCAGTGCGGGAGACGGGGGGACCCAGTACTTC.